The next 17 T cell receptor beta chains were all read from a single sample in a study of T cell responses to AZD1222 COVID-19 vaccine. The protocol was immunoSEQ multiplex PCR, while the TCRdb copy is restricted to in-frame clones and leaves out a portion. The sample holds about 110,000 clones; 85% to 90% are singletons and the top ten take approximately 8.1%. The source was peripheral blood, collected on day 0 of AZD1222 vaccination. The origin of the receptors is an adult in good health.

The gene calls are TRBV28 and TRBJ2-2; 12 bases are a match to TRBD2. This CDR3 region has 18 residues. V shed 4 bases, J shed 5 bases, and the junction held 11 bases outside the gene matches. CDR1 and CDR2 from the germline V gene are MDHEN and SYDVKM. The CDR3 nucleotides are TGTGCCAGCAGTTCAGGAGATGGACTAGCGGGGAAGACCGGGGAGCTGTTTTTT. Protein sequence: CASSSGDGLAGKTGELFF.

V is TRBV12-2 and J is TRBJ1-1. TRBV12-2 is a documented pseudogene. The CDR3 is 11 residues long. The CDR3, as DNA: TGTGCAAGTCGCTTAGGGTCTGAAGCTTTCTTT. Translating gives CASRLGSEAFF.

The chain recombines TRBV5-1 with TRBJ1-3; no clear D. V was clipped by 4 bases and J by 7 bases, with 12 bases between them. CDR1 is SGHRS, CDR2 YFSETQ, per germline. The CDR3 has 13 amino acids. The CDR3 DNA follows: TGCGCCAGCAGCCCGTTAAATGATAACACCATATATTTT. It is translated as CASSPLNDNTIYF.

The chain uses TRBV11-2 and TRBJ2-7, with 8 bases matching TRBD2. J lost 1 base, V lost 5 bases, and 7 bases had no gene match. The CDR3 covers 15 residues. The V gene's germline CDR1 is SGHAT and CDR2 FQNNGV. The CDR3 region is CASSRPGLGSYEQYF. CDR3 in DNA: TGTGCCAGCAGCCGACCGGGACTAGGGTCCTACGAGCAGTACTTC.

V usage is TRBV5-1 and J usage is TRBJ2-3, with no clear D. The CDR3 totals 15 residues. Trimming took 7 bases from V and 5 from J, leaving 20 bases between them. Per germline, CDR1 SGHRS and CDR2 YFSETQ. In DNA, the CDR3 is TGCGCCAGCGCCGGTACGGGTTATAGCCAAGATACGCAGTATTTT. Encoded protein: CASAGTGYSQDTQYF.

This chain joins TRBV4-2 and TRBJ2-7, with D perhaps matching TRBD1 or TRBD2 (7 bases each). Trimming cost V 4 bases and J 4 bases, with 23 bases left between them. Germline V gene data show CDR1 as LGHNA and CDR2 as YNFKEQ. The CDR3 spans 17 residues. The CDR3 DNA reads TGTGCCAGCAGCCCTAATGCAGGGGGGGACCTGGTGTACGAGCAGTACTTC. It specifies CASSPNAGGDLVYEQYF.

The chain employs TRBV28 and TRBJ2-7; TRBD2 matches at 12 bases. The CDR3 totals 15 residues. The V segment lost 6 bases and the J segment 7 bases; nucleotides outside the gene matches: 10. Germline CDR1 and CDR2: MDHEN and SYDVKM. The CDR3 bases are TGTGCCAGCAGGGGGGGGACTAGCGGGCCTTGGGAGCAGTACTTC. This translates into CASRGGTSGPWEQYF. The variable domain in full, completed from reference TRBV28 and TRBJ2-7, reads DVKVTQSSRYLVKRTGEKVFLECVQDMDHENMFWYRQDPGLGLRLIYFSYDVKMKEKGDIPEGYSVSREKKERFSLILESASTNQTSMYLCASRGGTSGPWEQYFGPGTRLTVT.

This clone is a singleton in its sample. This chain connects TRBV6-6 to TRBJ1-5; TRBD1 agrees at 12 bases. The CDR3 covers 16 residues. The J segment lost 3 bases and the V segment lost 5 bases, leaving 5 bases of the junction unmatched. Per germline, CDR1 MNHNY and CDR2 SVGAGI (reference sequence). Here the CDR3 DNA reads TGTGCCAGCAGTCCCAGGGACAGGGGGCCCAATCAGCCCCAGCATTTT. Amino acid sequence: CASSPRDRGPNQPQHF.

The V gene is TRBV5-4, the J gene TRBJ2-2; D remains unclear. The CDR3 sequence is 14 residues long. The V end was cut by 1 base, the J end by 6 bases, with 10 bases between. The V gene's germline CDR1 is SGHNT and CDR2 YYREEE (reference sequence). As DNA, the CDR3 is TGTGCCAGCAGCTTGAGTCTCCCACCCGGGGAGCTGTTTTTT. Amino acids: CASSLSLPPGELFF.

The chain has TRBV5-1 and TRBJ2-3; D is perhaps TRBD2 (6 bases). From germline, CDR1 is SGHRS and CDR2 YFSETQ. The V gene lost 4 bases and the J gene lost 3 bases, with 12 bases spanning the gap. The CDR3 spans 14 residues. Here the CDR3 reads CASSPGTPTDTQYF. The DNA for the CDR3 is TGCGCCAGCAGCCCCGGGACTCCGACAGATACGCAGTATTTT.

The rearrangement joins TRBV2 to TRBJ1-5; 10 bases map to TRBD1. The CDR3 covers 15 residues. From germline, CDR1 is SNHLY and CDR2 FYNNEI. The V and J ends lost 3 bases and 5 bases, in that order; junction bases with no gene match: 4. This CDR3 reads CASSDLGTGDQPQHF. The CDR3 DNA reads TGTGCCAGCAGTGACCTCGGGACAGGGGATCAGCCCCAGCATTTT.

The chain is built from TRBV3-1 (or the pseudogene TRBV3-2) and TRBJ2-1; 7 bases fit TRBD2. The CDR3 spans 16 residues. V lost 5 bases and J lost 3; bases outside the gene matches: 10. The germline V gene has CDR1 LGHDT and CDR2 YNNKEL (reference sequence). In nucleotides, the CDR3 is TGTGCCAGCAGCACGCGTCAAGCGGGACTCTACAATGAGCAGTTCTTC. Its protein product is CASSTRQAGLYNEQFF.

The chain combines TRBV6-5 with TRBJ2-7; D is possibly TRBD2 (5 bases). CDR3 length: 14 residues. In germline, CDR1 is MNHEY, CDR2 SVGAGI. Trimming shortened V by 10 bases and J by 0 bases, and 16 bases separated the two germline ends. CDR3 residues: CATTGSAGSYEQYF. The CDR3 region has the DNA TGTGCCACTACGGGGTCCGCCGGCTCCTACGAGCAGTACTTC.

The table lists this clone with a count of one. The chain links TRBV24-1 to TRBJ2-3; 7 bases align to TRBD1. Germline V lookup: CDR1 KGHDR, CDR2 SFDVKD. CDR3 length: 14 amino acids. Trimming took 7 bases from V and 4 from J; bases not matched to a gene: 7. The DNA for the CDR3 is TGTGCCACCAGGACAGGGCCTCCGGCAGATACGCAGTATTTT. Its translation: CATRTGPPADTQYF.

The rearrangement links TRBV28 to TRBJ1-5; 7 nucleotides align to TRBD1. Germline trimming cut 6 bases from V and 4 bases from J; bases unmatched to any gene: 9. The CDR3 sequence is 15 residues long. Germline CDR1 and CDR2: MDHEN and SYDVKM. The CDR3 DNA sequence: TGTGCCAGCAGCTCACCCGGGACAGTGAATCAGCCCCAGCATTTT. Its protein product is CASSSPGTVNQPQHF.

V usage is TRBV4-3 and J usage is TRBJ2-7, with TRBD1 identical over 7 bases. The germline V gene has CDR1 LGHNA and CDR2 YSLEER. Losses at the gene ends were 0 bases for V and 0 bases for J; bases not matched to a gene: 5. This CDR3 comprises 16 residues. CDR3 nucleotide sequence: TGCGCCAGCAGCCAAGACCGACAGGGACCCTCCTACGAGCAGTACTTC. Translating gives CASSQDRQGPSYEQYF.

V usage is TRBV2 and J usage is TRBJ2-1; 9 bases map to TRBD2. V gave up 8 bases and J gave up 8 bases; unmatched junction bases: 19. This CDR3 has 17 amino acids. CDR1 and CDR2 (germline): SNHLY, FYNNEI. DNA of the CDR3: TGTGCCAGCGGAGGGAACTCCGGGACTAGCTATCCCGATGAGCAGTTCTTC. Amino acids: CASGGNSGTSYPDEQFF.